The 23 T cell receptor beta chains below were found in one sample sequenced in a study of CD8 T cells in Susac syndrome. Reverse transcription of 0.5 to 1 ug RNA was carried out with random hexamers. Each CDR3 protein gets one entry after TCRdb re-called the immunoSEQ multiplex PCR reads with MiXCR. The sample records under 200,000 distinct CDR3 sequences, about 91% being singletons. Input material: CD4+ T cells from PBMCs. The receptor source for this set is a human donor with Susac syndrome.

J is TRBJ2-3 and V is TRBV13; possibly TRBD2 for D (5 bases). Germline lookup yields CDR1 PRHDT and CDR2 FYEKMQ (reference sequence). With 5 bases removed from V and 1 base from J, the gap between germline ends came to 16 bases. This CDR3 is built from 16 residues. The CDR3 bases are TGTGCCAGCAGCCCGATTAGAGGGATGGGCACAGATACGCAGTATTTT. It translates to CASSPIRGMGTDTQYF.

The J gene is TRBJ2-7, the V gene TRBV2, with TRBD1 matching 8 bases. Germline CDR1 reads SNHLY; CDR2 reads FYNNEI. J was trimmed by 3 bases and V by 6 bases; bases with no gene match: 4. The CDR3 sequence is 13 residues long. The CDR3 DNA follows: TGTGCCAGCAGGTCGACAGGGGACTACGAGCAGTACTTC. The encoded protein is CASRSTGDYEQYF.

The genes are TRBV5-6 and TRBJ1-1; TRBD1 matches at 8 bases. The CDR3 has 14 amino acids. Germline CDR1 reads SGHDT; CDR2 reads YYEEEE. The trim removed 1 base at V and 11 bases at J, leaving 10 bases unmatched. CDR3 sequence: CASSLRGQGYRAFF. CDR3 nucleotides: TGTGCCAGCAGCTTGAGAGGACAGGGTTATAGGGCTTTCTTT.

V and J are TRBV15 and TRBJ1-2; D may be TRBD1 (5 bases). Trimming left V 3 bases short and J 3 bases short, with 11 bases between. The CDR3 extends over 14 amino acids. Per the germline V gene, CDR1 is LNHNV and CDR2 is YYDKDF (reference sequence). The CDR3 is CATSRMGTYYGYTF. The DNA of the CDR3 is TGTGCCACCAGCAGGATGGGGACGTACTATGGCTACACCTTC.

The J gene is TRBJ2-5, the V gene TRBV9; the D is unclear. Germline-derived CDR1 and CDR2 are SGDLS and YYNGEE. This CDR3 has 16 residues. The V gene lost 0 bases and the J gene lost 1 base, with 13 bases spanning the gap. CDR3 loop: CASSVGAQGLQETQYF. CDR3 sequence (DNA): TGTGCCAGCAGCGTAGGAGCGCAAGGCCTCCAAGAGACCCAGTACTTC. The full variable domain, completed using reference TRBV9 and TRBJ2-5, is DSGVTQTPKHLITATGQRVTLRCSPRSGDLSVYWYQQSLDQGLQFLIQYYNGEERAKGNILERFSAQQFPDLHSELNLSSLELGDSALYFCASSVGAQGLQETQYFGPGTRLLVL.

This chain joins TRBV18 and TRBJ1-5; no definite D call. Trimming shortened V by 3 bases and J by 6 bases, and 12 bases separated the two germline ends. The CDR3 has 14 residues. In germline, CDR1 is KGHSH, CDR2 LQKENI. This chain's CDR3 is CASSPSRYVQPQHF. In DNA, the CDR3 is TGTGCCAGCTCACCCAGCAGGTACGTTCAGCCCCAGCATTTT.

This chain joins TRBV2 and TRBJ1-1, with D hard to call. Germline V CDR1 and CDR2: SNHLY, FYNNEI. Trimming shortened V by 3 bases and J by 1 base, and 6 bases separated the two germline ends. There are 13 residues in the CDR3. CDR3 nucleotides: TGTGCCAGCAGTGAGGTGGGGAACACTGAAGCTTTCTTT. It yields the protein CASSEVGNTEAFF.

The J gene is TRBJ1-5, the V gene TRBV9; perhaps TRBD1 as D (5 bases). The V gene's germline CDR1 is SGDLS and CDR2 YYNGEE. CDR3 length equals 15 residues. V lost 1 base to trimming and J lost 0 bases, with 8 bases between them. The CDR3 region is CASSVTGISNQPQHF. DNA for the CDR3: TGTGCCAGCAGCGTAACAGGAATTAGCAATCAGCCCCAGCATTTT.

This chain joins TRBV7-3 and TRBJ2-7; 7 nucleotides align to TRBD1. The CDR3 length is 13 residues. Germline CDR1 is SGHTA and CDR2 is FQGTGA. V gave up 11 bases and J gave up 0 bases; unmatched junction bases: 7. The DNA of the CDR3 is TGTGCCCGACCACAGGGGAGCTCCTACGAGCAGTACTTC. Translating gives CARPQGSSYEQYF.

This chain's CDR3 is CASSPPGGIGYTF. The CDR3, as DNA: TGCGCCAGCAGCCCGCCGGGGGGTATCGGCTACACCTTC. The V call is TRBV5-1, the J call TRBJ1-2, with D perhaps matching TRBD1 (5 bases). V was cut by 4 bases and J by 8 bases, with 15 bases left in between. Germline V lookup: CDR1 SGHRS, CDR2 YFSETQ. The CDR3 sequence is 13 residues long.

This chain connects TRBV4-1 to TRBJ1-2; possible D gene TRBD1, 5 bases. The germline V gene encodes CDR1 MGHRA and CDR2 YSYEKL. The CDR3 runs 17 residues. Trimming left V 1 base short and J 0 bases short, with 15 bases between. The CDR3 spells CASSQGLRGKTNYGYTF. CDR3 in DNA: TGCGCCAGCAGCCAAGGTCTCCGGGGCAAAACTAACTATGGCTACACCTTC.

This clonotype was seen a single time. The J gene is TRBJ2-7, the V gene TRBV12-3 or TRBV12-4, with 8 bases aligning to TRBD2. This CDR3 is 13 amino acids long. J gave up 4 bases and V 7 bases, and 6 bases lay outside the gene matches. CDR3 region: CASMSGSRYEQYF. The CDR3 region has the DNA TGTGCCAGCATGAGCGGGAGTCGGTACGAGCAGTACTTC.

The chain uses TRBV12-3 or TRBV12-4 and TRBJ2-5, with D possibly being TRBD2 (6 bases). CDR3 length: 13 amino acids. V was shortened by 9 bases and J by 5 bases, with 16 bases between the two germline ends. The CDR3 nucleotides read TGTGCCAGTACATCGGAGGGTAGGGAGACCCAGTACTTC. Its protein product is CASTSEGRETQYF.

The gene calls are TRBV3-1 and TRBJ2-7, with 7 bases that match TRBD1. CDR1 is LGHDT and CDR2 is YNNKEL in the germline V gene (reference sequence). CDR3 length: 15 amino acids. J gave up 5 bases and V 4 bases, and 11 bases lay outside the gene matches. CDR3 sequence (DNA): TGTGCCAGCAGCCCCTCGACAGGGCGGTTCAACGAGCAGTACTTC. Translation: CASSPSTGRFNEQYF.

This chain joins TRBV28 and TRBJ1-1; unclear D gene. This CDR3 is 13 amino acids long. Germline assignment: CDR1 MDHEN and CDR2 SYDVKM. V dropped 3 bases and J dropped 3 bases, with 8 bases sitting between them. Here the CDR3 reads CASSFIRDTEAFF. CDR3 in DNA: TGTGCCAGCAGTTTTATCCGGGACACTGAAGCTTTCTTT.

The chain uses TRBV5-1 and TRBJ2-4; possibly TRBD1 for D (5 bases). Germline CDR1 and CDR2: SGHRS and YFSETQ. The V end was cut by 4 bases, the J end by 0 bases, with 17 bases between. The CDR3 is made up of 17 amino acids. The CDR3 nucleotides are TGCGCCAGCAGCCCCCGAGCAGGGTCACTAGCCAAAAACATTCAGTACTTC. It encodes CASSPRAGSLAKNIQYF.

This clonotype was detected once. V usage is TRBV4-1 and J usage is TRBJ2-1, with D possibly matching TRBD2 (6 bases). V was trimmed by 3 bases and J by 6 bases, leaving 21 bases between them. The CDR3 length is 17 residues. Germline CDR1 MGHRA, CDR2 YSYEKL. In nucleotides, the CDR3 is TGCGCCAGCAGCCAGAGCGGCGGGACCCTGGGGGGCAATGAGCAGTTCTTC. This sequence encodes CASSQSGGTLGGNEQFF.

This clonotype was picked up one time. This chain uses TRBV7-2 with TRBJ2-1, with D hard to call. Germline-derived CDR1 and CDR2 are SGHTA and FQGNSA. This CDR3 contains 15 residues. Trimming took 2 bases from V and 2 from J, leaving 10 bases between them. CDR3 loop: CASSLKDWAYNEQFF. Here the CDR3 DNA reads TGTGCCAGCAGCTTAAAGGATTGGGCCTACAATGAGCAGTTCTTC.

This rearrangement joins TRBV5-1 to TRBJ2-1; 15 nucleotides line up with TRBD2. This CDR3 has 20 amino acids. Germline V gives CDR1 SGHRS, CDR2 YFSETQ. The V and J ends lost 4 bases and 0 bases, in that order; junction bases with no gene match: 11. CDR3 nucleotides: TGCGCCAGCAGCGGGGGACTAGCGGGAGGCCCTTTAAGCTCCTACAATGAGCAGTTCTTC. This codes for CASSGGLAGGPLSSYNEQFF. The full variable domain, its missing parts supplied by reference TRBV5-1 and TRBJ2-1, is KAGVTQTPRYLIKTRGQQVTLSCSPISGHRSVSWYQQTPGQGLQFLFEYFSETQRNKGNFPGRFSGRQFSNSRSEMNVSTLELGDSALYLCASSGGLAGGPLSSYNEQFFGPGTRLTVL.

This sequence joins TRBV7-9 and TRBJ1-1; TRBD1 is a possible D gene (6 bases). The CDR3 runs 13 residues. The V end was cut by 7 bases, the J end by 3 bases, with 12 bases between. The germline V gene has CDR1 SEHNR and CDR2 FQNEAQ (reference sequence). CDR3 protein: CASTLGGDTEAFF. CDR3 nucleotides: TGTGCCAGCACCCTAGGGGGGGACACTGAAGCTTTCTTT.

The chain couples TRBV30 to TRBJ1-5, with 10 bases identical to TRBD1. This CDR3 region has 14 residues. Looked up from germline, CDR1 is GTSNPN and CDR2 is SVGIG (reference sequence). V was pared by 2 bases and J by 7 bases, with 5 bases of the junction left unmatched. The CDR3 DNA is TGTGCCTGGAGTAAGGGACAGGGGAGGCAGCCCCAGCATTTT. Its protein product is CAWSKGQGRQPQHF.

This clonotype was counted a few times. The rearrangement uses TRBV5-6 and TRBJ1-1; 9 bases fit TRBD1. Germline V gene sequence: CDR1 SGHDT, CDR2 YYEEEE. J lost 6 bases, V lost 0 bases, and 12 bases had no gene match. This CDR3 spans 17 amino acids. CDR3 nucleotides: TGTGCCAGCAGCTTGGCAATTGGGACAGGGCGACCATCTGAAGCTTTCTTT. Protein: CASSLAIGTGRPSEAFF.

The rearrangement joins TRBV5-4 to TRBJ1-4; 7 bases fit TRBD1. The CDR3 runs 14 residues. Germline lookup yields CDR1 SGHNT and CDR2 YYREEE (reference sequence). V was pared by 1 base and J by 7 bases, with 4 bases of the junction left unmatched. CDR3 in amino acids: CASSLRGTAEKLFF. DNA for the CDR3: TGTGCCAGCAGCTTGAGGGGGACAGCTGAAAAACTGTTTTTT.